These 24 T cell receptor beta chains originate from one sample sequenced in a study of blood T cells in healthy people across ages. The authors ran a second PCR of 7 to 11 cycles using a sample-barcoded 5' primer and a J-beta primer mix. TCRdb passed the 5' RACE reads through MiXCR, listing each CDR3 protein once. The table has roughly 680,000 distinct CDR3 sequences, 40% to 65% seen once. Sequenced: blood. The origin of the receptors is a woman at least 80 years old in good health.

The CDR3 nucleotides read TGCAGTGCTAGAGATGGGACAGGTGATGACACCATATATTTT. Its protein product is CSARDGTGDDTIYF. The gene calls are TRBV20-1 and TRBJ1-3; 8 nucleotides agree with TRBD1. J gave up 8 bases and V 0 bases, and 6 bases lay outside the gene matches. Germline CDR1 is DFQATT and CDR2 is SNEGSKA (reference sequence). The CDR3 is 14 residues long.

About this clonotype itself: A clone one base away is much larger, so this may be a read error. V usage is TRBV12-3 or TRBV12-4 and J usage is TRBJ2-3; no reliable D call. V lost 3 bases and J 2 bases, leaving 12 bases between the germline ends. There are 15 residues in the CDR3. CDR3 in amino acids: CASSLLRLATDTQYF. CDR3 nucleotide sequence: TGTGCCAGCAGTTTGTTGAGACTCGCCACAGATACGCAGTATTTT.

In its sample, this clonotype was seen many times. This rearrangement joins TRBV27 to TRBJ1-5; 7 nucleotides line up with TRBD1. This CDR3 has 14 amino acids. Germline V gene data show CDR1 as MNHEY and CDR2 as SMNVEV (reference sequence). The J segment lost 4 bases and the V segment lost 8 bases, leaving 8 bases of the junction unmatched. The CDR3, as DNA: TGTGCCAGCGGGCAGACAGGGTTTAATCAGCCCCAGCATTTT. Translating gives CASGQTGFNQPQHF.

This clonotype was detected a few times. This chain joins TRBV5-1 and TRBJ2-7, with D unresolved. This CDR3 has 13 amino acids. Germline V gene lookup returns CDR1 SGHRS and CDR2 YFSETQ. Trimming cost V 2 bases and J 3 bases, with 9 bases left between them. For the CDR3, the DNA is TGCGCCAGCAGCTTCCGGGCCGACTACGAGCAGTACTTC. Translated, it gives CASSFRADYEQYF.

Points on this clonotype: The junction departs from the called germline gene at one end, perhaps through a read error. The V call is TRBV27, the J call TRBJ1-5; D ambiguous. The V gene's germline CDR1 is MNHEY and CDR2 SMNVEV (reference sequence). The CDR3 covers 16 residues. The CDR3 coding sequence is TGTGTCAGCAGTTTATCAAATTCAGTTCTGGGTAGGCCCCAGCATTTT. Amino acid sequence: CVSSLSNSVLGRPQHF.

Points on this clonotype: The junction departs from germline at one end; a sequencing error may be responsible. This chain uses TRBV5-1 with TRBJ2-1; D may be TRBD2 (7 bases). The DNA matches TRBJ2-7 better at its end, which makes the J call doubtful. Germline CDR1 and CDR2: SGHRS and YFSETQ. The CDR3 totals 15 residues. This CDR3 reads CASSLEQGGHNEQYF. The CDR3 coding sequence is TGTGCCAGCAGCTTGGAACAGGGAGGGCACAATGAGCAGTACTTC.

A note on this clonotype: A much larger clone sits a single nucleotide away, making a read error possible. V is TRBV25-1 and J is TRBJ2-3; 10 bases fit TRBD1. CDR1 is MGHDK and CDR2 is SYGVNS in the germline V gene. The CDR3 is 16 amino acids. The CDR3 region is CTSSDRDRGHTDTQYF. CDR3 nucleotides: TGTACCAGCAGTGACCGCGACAGGGGGCACACAGATACGCAGTATTTT.

The chain joins TRBV18 to TRBJ2-1; possibly TRBD2 for D (6 bases). The CDR3 totals 13 residues. The germline V gene encodes CDR1 KGHSH and CDR2 LQKENI. The V end lost 3 bases, the J end lost 10 bases, and 13 bases lay between the germline ends. CDR3 sequence reads: CASSPGGFWEQFF. The CDR3 DNA is TGTGCCAGCTCACCGGGGGGTTTTTGGGAGCAGTTCTTC.

With respect to this clonotype: A read error may be the cause here, since a much bigger clone is one base away. The rearrangement uses TRBV4-1 and TRBJ2-3; D possibly corresponds to TRBD2 (5 bases). Deletions cut 0 bases from V and 10 bases from J, with 11 bases between. The CDR3 is made up of 13 amino acids. The germline CDR1 and CDR2 sequences are MGHRA and YSYEKL. CDR3 protein: CASSQEPRDAQYF. In DNA, the CDR3 is TGCGCCAGCAGCCAAGAACCTCGGGATGCGCAGTATTTT.

Details on this clonotype: This may be a read error, as it is one base from a much larger clone. This chain connects TRBV11-2 to TRBJ2-4, with D perhaps given as TRBD1 or TRBD2 (7 bases each). This CDR3 has 17 residues. CDR1 and CDR2 (germline): SGHAT, FQNNGV. The CDR3 DNA sequence: TGTGCCTGCAGCCCTCAGGGGGGGTCCTGGGCCAAAAACATTCAGTACTTC. It encodes CACSPQGGSWAKNIQYF.

This clonotype has only a few counts. The CDR3 DNA is TGTGCCAGCAGCGATGGGACAGCCTCCTACGAGCAGTACTTC. Its protein is CASSDGTASYEQYF. The chain joins TRBV9 to TRBJ2-7; 7 nucleotides agree with TRBD1. V trimming: 3 bases; J trimming: 0 bases; junction bases outside the gene matches: 3. The germline CDR1 and CDR2 sequences are SGDLS and YYNGEE. The length of the CDR3 is 14 residues. Filled out from reference TRBV9 and TRBJ2-7, the complete variable domain reads DSGVTQTPKHLITATGQRVTLRCSPRSGDLSVYWYQQSLDQGLQFLIQYYNGEERAKGNILERFSAQQFPDLHSELNLSSLELGDSALYFCASSDGTASYEQYFGPGTRLTVT.

This clonotype was recorded a few times. The chain is built from TRBV7-9 and TRBJ1-2, with D possibly being TRBD1 (5 bases). The CDR3 contains 14 residues. Germline V gene sequence: CDR1 SEHNR, CDR2 FQNEAQ (reference sequence). The V and J ends lost 0 bases and 10 bases respectively, with 15 bases between them. Here the CDR3 reads CASSLALPTEDYTF. For the CDR3, the DNA is TGTGCCAGCAGCTTAGCACTACCGACAGAGGACTACACCTTC.

Many counts were recorded for this clonotype. This chain uses TRBV5-1 with TRBJ2-3; tentatively, D is TRBD1 (6 bases). Germline CDR1 reads SGHRS; CDR2 reads YFSETQ. V lost 0 bases and J 5 bases, leaving 16 bases between the germline ends. The CDR3 totals 16 residues. CDR3 residues: CASSLGDTSAGDTQYF. CDR3 in DNA: TGCGCCAGCAGCTTGGGGGACACCTCCGCAGGAGATACGCAGTATTTT. The whole variable domain, remainder taken from reference TRBV5-1 and TRBJ2-3, is KAGVTQTPRYLIKTRGQQVTLSCSPISGHRSVSWYQQTPGQGLQFLFEYFSETQRNKGNFPGRFSGRQFSNSRSEMNVSTLELGDSALYLCASSLGDTSAGDTQYFGPGTRLTVL.

As DNA, the CDR3 is TGTGCCAGCAGTTTGGCCCCTAGCGGGAGGTCCTACAATGAGCAGTTCTTC. Translated: CASSLAPSGRSYNEQFF. The J gene is TRBJ2-1, the V gene TRBV6-2 or TRBV6-3; 11 bases agree with TRBD2. The CDR3 consists of 17 residues. Germline V gene sequence: CDR1 MNHEY, CDR2 SVGEGT. Losses at the gene ends were 4 bases for V and 1 base for J; bases not matched to a gene: 6.

This clonotype showed up just a few times. One base away lies a much larger clone, so this may be a sequencing read error. The genes are TRBV7-9 and TRBJ2-1; 12 nucleotides align to TRBD2. The J call may not be correct, given that the DNA end is closer to TRBJ2-7. Germline CDR1 and CDR2: SEHNR and FQNEAQ (reference sequence). There are 19 residues in the CDR3. The CDR3 sequence: CASSVLGLAGKGAYNEQYF. The CDR3 bases are TGTGCCAGCAGCGTATTGGGACTAGCGGGCAAGGGGGCCTACAATGAGCAGTACTTC.

Notes on this clonotype: With a much larger clone just one base away, this may be a read error. The chain has TRBV7-8 and TRBJ1-2; perhaps TRBD1 as D (6 bases). From germline, CDR1 is SGHVS and CDR2 FQNEAQ. The CDR3 runs 16 residues. CDR3 sequence: CAGSPTGTPANYGYTF. In nucleotides, the CDR3 is TGTGCCGGCAGCCCAACCGGGACACCAGCTAACTATGGCTACACCTTC.

Worth noting for this clonotype: A much more abundant neighbour one base away suggests this may be a read error. The chain has TRBV20-1 and TRBJ2-7; D possibly matches TRBD1 or TRBD2 (5 bases each). The CDR3 runs to 9 residues. V lost 5 bases to trimming and J lost 12 bases, with 11 bases between them. The V gene's germline CDR1 is DFQATT and CDR2 SNEGSKA (reference sequence). The CDR3 here is CSAEGPGYF. CDR3 nucleotide sequence: TGCAGTGCTGAGGGACCCGGGTACTTC.

This clonotype was counted at least ten times. V gene TRBV27 combines with J gene TRBJ1-2; TRBD1 matches 9 bases. The germline CDR1 and CDR2 sequences are MNHEY and SMNVEV (reference sequence). The CDR3 extends over 15 amino acids. With 4 bases clipped from V and 4 bases from J, the junction kept 7 bases outside the gene matches. The CDR3 DNA sequence: TGTGCCAGCAGTTGGGGGACAGGGAAACCCTATGGCTACACCTTC. As protein: CASSWGTGKPYGYTF.

This clonotype was seen a handful of times. The chain links TRBV24-1 to TRBJ1-5; possibly TRBD1 for D (5 bases). Germline V gene lookup returns CDR1 KGHDR and CDR2 SFDVKD. The length of the CDR3 is 14 residues. Trimming removed 4 bases from V and 4 bases from J, with 10 bases in between. The CDR3 region is CATSDPQGNQPQHF. The DNA for the CDR3 is TGTGCCACCAGTGACCCCCAGGGAAATCAGCCCCAGCATTTT.

The rearrangement uses TRBV11-1 and TRBJ1-1; D unresolved. Trimming shortened V by 6 bases and J by 2 bases, and 16 bases separated the two germline ends. The germline V gene encodes CDR1 SGHAT and CDR2 FQDESV (reference sequence). This CDR3 is built from 15 residues. This chain's CDR3 is CASSPAEVTNTEAFF. The CDR3, as DNA: TGTGCCAGCAGTCCCGCCGAGGTAACAAACACTGAAGCTTTCTTT.

The V gene is TRBV3-1, the J gene TRBJ2-5; the D gene is possibly TRBD2 (7 bases). Gene TRBJ2-7 matches the end of the DNA better, so the J call may be wrong. There are 16 residues in the CDR3. The germline gives CDR1 LGHDT, CDR2 YNNKEL (reference sequence). In nucleotides, the CDR3 is TGTGCCAGCAGCCAAGATCCCGGGGGGCCTCCGGACGAGCAGTACTTC. Its translation is CASSQDPGGPPDEQYF.

The J gene is TRBJ1-2, the V gene TRBV3-1; D is possibly TRBD1 (5 bases). From germline, CDR1 is LGHDT and CDR2 YNNKEL (reference sequence). The CDR3 sequence is 15 residues long. Trimming stripped 0 bases from V and 4 bases from J, with 12 bases between. CDR3 DNA: TGTGCCAGCAGCCAAGAAGTAGGGACGGGCTATGGCTACACCTTC. Amino acid sequence: CASSQEVGTGYGYTF.

CDR3 in DNA: TGTGCCAGCAGCGTAGCGGGAGCTAACTATGGCTACACCTTC. It is translated as CASSVAGANYGYTF. The V gene is TRBV9, the J gene TRBJ1-2, with no clear D. In germline, CDR1 is SGDLS, CDR2 YYNGEE. The CDR3 runs to 14 residues. Deletions cut 0 bases from V and 0 bases from J, with 6 bases between.

This clonotype was seen just once. This chain connects TRBV9 to TRBJ2-3, with TRBD2 identical over 7 bases. The CDR3 runs 15 residues. V shed 1 base and J 2 bases; nucleotides not matched to a gene: 4. Germline lookup yields CDR1 SGDLS and CDR2 YYNGEE. The CDR3 sequence is CASSVWSGATDTQYF. The CDR3 nucleotides are TGTGCCAGCAGCGTATGGAGCGGGGCCACAGATACGCAGTATTTT.